This T cell receptor beta chain derives from a study of T-cell memory formation after mild COVID-19. For the study at large: In these data, TCR clusters were largely donor specific.

The CDR3 is made up of 15 amino acids. Germline trimming cut 6 bases from V and 13 bases from J; bases unmatched to any gene: 15. Per the germline V gene, CDR1 is SGHRS and CDR2 is YFSETQ. UMIs and sample barcodes were carried by the TCR alpha and TCR beta cDNA libraries that 5'RACE produced using constant-segment primers. TCRdb analysed the 5' RACE reads with MiXCR anew, one entry per CDR3 protein. The sample has under 600,000 distinct CDR3 sequences; roughly 22% are singletons. Study observations and caveats: While clones contracting from day 15 to 85 were balanced between CD4 and CD8, later expanders leaned CD4+. Some clones that responded were present in memory (sampled pre-infection), which suggests cross-reactive memory joined.

To note about this clonotype: Its antigen is not identified.

This chain links TRBV5-1 with TRBJ2-1; 11 bases align to TRBD2. Input material: PBMCs or a T cell subset sorted from them (not recorded which). The clonotype comes from an adult woman who had mild COVID-19 (a few samples of this study predate the infection). Cell type and time point are not known. DNA of the CDR3: TGCGCCAGCAAGACCATAGCGGGGGGGTCGACGGTTCAGTTCTTC. It codes for CASKTIAGGSTVQFF.